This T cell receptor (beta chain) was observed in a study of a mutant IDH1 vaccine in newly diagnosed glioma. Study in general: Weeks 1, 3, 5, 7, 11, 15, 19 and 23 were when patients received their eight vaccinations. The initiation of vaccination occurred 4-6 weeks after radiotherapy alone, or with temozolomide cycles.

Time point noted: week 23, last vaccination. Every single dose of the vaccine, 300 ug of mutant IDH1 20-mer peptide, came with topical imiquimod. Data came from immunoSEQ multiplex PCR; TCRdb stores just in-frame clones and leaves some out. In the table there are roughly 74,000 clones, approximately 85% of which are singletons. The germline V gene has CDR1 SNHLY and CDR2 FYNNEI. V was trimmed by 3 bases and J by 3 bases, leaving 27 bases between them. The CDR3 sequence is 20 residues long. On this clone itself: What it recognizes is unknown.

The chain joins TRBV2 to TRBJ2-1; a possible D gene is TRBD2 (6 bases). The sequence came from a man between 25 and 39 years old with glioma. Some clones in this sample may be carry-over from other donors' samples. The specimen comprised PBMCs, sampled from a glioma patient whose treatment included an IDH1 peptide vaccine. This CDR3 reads CASSDTSGGTRHRDYNEQFF. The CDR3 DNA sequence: TGTGCCAGCAGTGACACTTCCGGCGGGACTCGGCACAGAGACTACAATGAGCAGTTCTTC.